This T cell receptor (beta chain) was retrieved from a study of blood T cell repertoires in COVID-19. Method: immunoSEQ multiplex PCR; TCRdb's copy keeps in-frame clones and lacks some. The sample has around 400,000 clones; more than 85% are singletons. The CDR3 is made up of 14 amino acids. V dropped 2 bases and J dropped 0 bases, with 8 bases sitting between them. Per the germline V gene, CDR1 is SGHDT and CDR2 is YYEEEE. Cohort placement rested on clinical history that participants reported themselves. This chain uses TRBV5-6 with TRBJ1-2; D unclear. This sequence was found in a woman aged 40 to 49 who had been exposed to COVID-19. Sequencing used PBMCs or T cells enriched from blood (not recorded which). In nucleotides, the CDR3 is TGTGCCAGCAGCTTTAGAAGTTCTAACTATGGCTACACCTTC. Protein sequence: CASSFRSSNYGYTF.